This T cell receptor beta chain appears in the sequencing data of a study of CD4 T cells in relation to SARS-CoV-2 and coronaviruses (dated by TCRdb to the early 2020s). About the investigation overall: Shared crossreactive spike epitopes were mapped to their HLA restriction using patient-derived lymphoblastoid cell lines. The Adaptive Biotechnologies TCR-sequencing kit was used to sequence samples from a few pre-COVID donors and the naive versus memory experiments, whereas other data were Illumina-based. The study assessed, at the TCR clonotype level, memory CD4+ T cell crossreactivity between SARS-CoV-2 and common cold coronavirus spike proteins. A different TCR-beta assay, based on Illumina, was used to sequence expansion assays from other donors in the study.

Of note for this clone: Its antigen is still unknown. No clone much larger than this one lies a single base away; base qualities are absent.

Overall study results and their limits: Crossreactive clones showed significantly weaker SARS-CoV-2-driven expansion than monoreactive clones, consistent with antigenic imprinting. Sequencing naive versus memory cells indicated that the assay picks up memory recall responses, not primary responses primed during culture. Small numbers of patients and of tested TCRs were a limitation of the study. Roughly 64% of donors had memory CD4+ clonotypes that crossrecognized SARS-CoV-2 and at least one common cold coronavirus spike. Since the crossreactivity analysis centred on spike protein, crossreactivity against other viral proteins was not assessed. Pre-pandemic and post-infection samples were not both contributed by any donor, so tracing of the source of pre-existing responses was limited.

The CDR3 measures 16 amino acids from cysteine to phenylalanine. Only CDR3 DNA remains: 48 bases, in frame from the first base. As encoded in the germline V gene, CDR1 is MDHEN while CDR2 is SYDVKM. After removal of 1 base from V and 0 bases from J, the junction retains 2 bases not matched to a gene. CD4+ T cells from unexposed donors were collected before the COVID-19 pandemic (2011-2018). Naive and memory CD4+ T cells were separated from cryopreserved PBMCs through CD4 enrichment, which was followed by EasySep naive CD4+ T cell enrichment. Leukapheresis product for the unexposed donors was bought commercially. Ficoll-Paque PLUS gradient centrifugation was used to isolate PBMCs from leukapheresis product or whole blood. PBMCs were either used fresh in the expansion assay or cryopreserved at -140 degrees C. The QIAamp Micro DNA Kit was used to extract genomic DNA from the CD4+ T cells. DNA from uncultured naive and memory CD4+ T cells underwent immunoSEQ TCR-beta sequencing at deep resolution. The authors' pipeline ran thus. Preprocessing removed nonproductive sequences and CDR3s not starting with C, not ending with F or W, or shorter than 7 amino acids. Cultured and uncultured naive and memory CD4+ repertoires were searched for previously identified spike- and CEF-reactive CDR3s. After three terminal residues were trimmed from each end, CDR3 homology was quantified as pairwise Levenshtein distance using the stringdist R package. In its TCRdb copy, this immuneACCESS table keeps in-frame sequences only and misses some clones. Where compared with another copy, unresolved V genes explain less than half of these, and the others have no known cause. V and J calls and clone size are copied from that table; D and trimming were computed from the DNA. The sample contains just under 65,000 clones, about 94% of them found a single time. The ten top clones hold 0.12% to 0.15% of the sample.

The rearranged segments are TRBV28 and TRBJ1-4; TRBD1 fits 7 bases in the junction. This receptor was taken from a human donor in good health. The sequenced material came from naive CD4+ T cells from PBMCs. In the paper's terms, the cell subset or site label means: naive CD4+ T cells isolated by negative enrichment. The DNA sequence is given as TGTGCCAGCAGTTTATCTGGACAGGCAACTAATGAAAAACTGTTTTTT. This sequence encodes CASSLSGQATNEKLFF.